This TCR beta chain emerged from a study of blood T cell repertoires in COVID-19. Background on the study: Samples taken during acute and convalescent COVID-19 were collected in the United States, Italy and Spain. The cDNA or gDNA used as material had been derived from T cells, B-cell-depleted T cells, or PBMCs.

Seattle participants joined during active infection and were tracked over time. This clone was recorded once. This CDR3 comprises 14 residues. The V and J ends lost 7 bases and 3 bases, in that order; junction bases with no gene match: 6. The germline gives CDR1 KGHDR, CDR2 SFDVKD. In the authors' workflow: Estimates of nucleated cell counts were drawn from the amplification of reference gene primers. The assay was immunoSEQ multiplex PCR, and TCRdb's table has in-frame clones only and misses some. V and J calls and clone size are given by that table; D and trimming were obtained from the DNA. The table shows around 150,000 clones, with roughly 80% occurring only once.

The receptor was derived from a woman aged 40 to 55 with COVID-19, enrolled during active disease. The rearrangement joins TRBV24-1 to TRBJ2-3, with 7 bases aligning to TRBD2. The sequencing input was peripheral blood. DNA for the CDR3: TGTGCCACCAGAGCGGGGCCTGGTACAGATACGCAGTATTTT. Translated, it gives CATRAGPGTDTQYF.